This T cell receptor beta chain was profiled in a study of T cell responses to AZD1222 COVID-19 vaccine. At the level of the study: Second-dose groups at about 4 or about 12 weeks were pooled. Notes on the study in general: Only 5 or 6 people who got AZD1222 tested seropositive at baseline. Following two doses of AZD1222, Spike-specific TCR breadth and depth rose. Clonal diversity was possibly underestimated, and the donors were mostly white British, with more females.

Assay: immunoSEQ multiplex PCR; the TCRdb copy retains only in-frame clones and omits some. Altogether approximately 150,000 clones are present, over 90% being singletons, with the ten largest covering 5.4%. Concerning this clone itself: Its antigen is undetermined.

Trimming left V 4 bases short and J 4 bases short, with 13 bases between. The CDR3 length is 13 residues. The germline CDR1 and CDR2 sequences are GTSNPN and SVGIG (reference sequence). The clonotype originates from an adult in good health. The rearrangement uses TRBV30 and TRBJ1-1; no definite D call. This specimen consisted of peripheral blood, obtained on day 0 of AZD1222 vaccination. The CDR3 spells CAWKFPGGTEAFF. In nucleotides, the CDR3 is TGTGCCTGGAAGTTCCCGGGTGGCACTGAAGCTTTCTTT.